These 15 T cell receptor beta chains originate from one sample sequenced in a study of T cell responses to AZD1222 COVID-19 vaccine. Sequencing used immunoSEQ multiplex PCR; TCRdb keeps in-frame clones, though not all of them. The sample yields roughly 170,000 clones, just over 85% seen once. The sample was peripheral blood, taken on day 0 of AZD1222 vaccination. The receptors derive from an adult in good health.

The chain employs TRBV29-1 and TRBJ1-2, with D unresolved. The V gene lost 6 bases and the J gene lost 3 bases, with 2 bases spanning the gap. The CDR3 is 9 amino acids. Germline V lookup: CDR1 SQVTM, CDR2 ANQGSEA. CDR3 DNA sequence: TGCAGCGTGCACTATGGCTACACCTTC. Amino acid sequence: CSVHYGYTF.

The chain combines TRBV27 with TRBJ2-7; D is uncertain. The CDR3 contains 13 residues. V gave up 3 bases and J gave up 2 bases, with 8 bases separating them. Germline CDR1 reads MNHEY; CDR2 reads SMNVEV (reference sequence). The CDR3 spells CASSFSSTYEQYF. CDR3 nucleotides: TGTGCCAGCAGTTTTAGTTCAACCTACGAGCAGTACTTC.

The V call is TRBV11-2, the J call TRBJ2-2; D gene unclear. This CDR3 contains 12 residues. Trimming took off 1 base at V and 6 bases at J, with 3 bases between the two ends. Germline V gene sequence: CDR1 SGHAT, CDR2 FQNNGV. CDR3 DNA sequence: TGTGCCAGCAGCTTAGGGTCCGGGGAGCTGTTTTTT. Protein product: CASSLGSGELFF.

This clone was seen once. The genes are TRBV5-1 and TRBJ1-1, with D tentatively TRBD1 (5 bases). In germline, CDR1 is SGHRS, CDR2 YFSETQ. The V gene lost 0 bases and the J gene lost 5 bases, with 17 bases spanning the gap. The length of the CDR3 is 16 residues. The CDR3 DNA follows: TGCGCCAGCAGCTTGGGGGCGGGAGGGGTAGAAACTGAAGCTTTCTTT. Translated: CASSLGAGGVETEAFF.

The rearrangement links TRBV5-6 to TRBJ1-5; possibly TRBD1 for D (5 bases). This CDR3 is built from 14 residues. V lost 0 bases and J 4 bases, leaving 8 bases between the germline ends. CDR1 is SGHDT, CDR2 YYEEEE, per germline. CDR3 nucleotide sequence: TGTGCCAGCAGCTTGGGACAGCTGAATCAGCCCCAGCATTTT. This gives the protein CASSLGQLNQPQHF.

The V and J genes are TRBV5-4 and TRBJ2-1; TRBD1 agrees at 12 bases. Germline loops: CDR1 SGHNT, CDR2 YYREEE (reference sequence). V shed 4 bases, J shed 7 bases, and the junction held 6 bases outside the gene matches. The CDR3 consists of 15 residues. The CDR3 DNA follows: TGTGCCAGCAGCCCGGGACAGGGGGCAGGGAATGAGCAGTTCTTC. This codes for CASSPGQGAGNEQFF.

The chain couples TRBV30 to TRBJ2-7; no clear D gene. CDR1 and CDR2 (germline): GTSNPN, SVGIG (reference sequence). V lost 2 bases and J 6 bases, leaving 11 bases between the germline ends. The CDR3 is 12 residues long. The CDR3 spells CAWSFIQPEQYF. The DNA of the CDR3 is TGTGCCTGGAGTTTCATTCAACCCGAGCAGTACTTC.

This chain uses TRBV30 with TRBJ2-7, with a weak D call TRBD2 (7 bases). V lost 7 bases, J lost 4 bases, and 11 bases lay in between. CDR1 GTSNPN and CDR2 SVGIG come from the germline V gene (reference sequence). The CDR3 sequence is 11 residues long. Here the CDR3 reads CAFGRGYEQYF. The CDR3 DNA is TGTGCCTTTGGGAGGGGGTACGAGCAGTACTTC.

V gene TRBV21-1 combines with J gene TRBJ2-1. TRBV21-1 is a known pseudogene. The length of the CDR3 is 15 residues. CDR3 in amino acids: CASSKDQLKYNEQFF. The DNA for the CDR3 is TGTGCCAGCAGCAAGGATCAATTAAAATACAATGAGCAGTTCTTC.

The chain links TRBV11-2 to TRBJ2-2, with TRBD1 matching 10 bases. V shed 8 bases and J 4 bases; nucleotides not matched to a gene: 4. The CDR3 runs 14 residues. Germline CDR1 reads SGHAT; CDR2 reads FQNNGV. CDR3 nucleotide sequence: TGTGCCAGCTTTCGGACAGGGGGCACCGGGGAGCTGTTTTTT. Protein product: CASFRTGGTGELFF.

The chain employs TRBV6-5 and TRBJ1-3; perhaps TRBD1 as D (5 bases). V was shortened by 2 bases and J by 8 bases, with 16 bases between the two germline ends. The CDR3 totals 15 residues. The germline V gene has CDR1 MNHEY and CDR2 SVGAGI. The DNA of the CDR3 is TGTGCCAGCAGTTACGAAGGGACGGGAGGGCACACCATATATTTT. This sequence encodes CASSYEGTGGHTIYF.

The chain carries TRBV28 and TRBJ1-1, with D possibly TRBD1 on 5 matching bases. The V gene's germline CDR1 is MDHEN and CDR2 SYDVKM. The CDR3 consists of 15 residues. V lost 5 bases, J lost 5 bases, and 18 bases lay in between. DNA of the CDR3: TGTGCCAGCAGTCCCCCTGGGGGGTCCGCGACTGAAGCTTTCTTT. It encodes CASSPPGGSATEAFF.

This clone has just one count. This chain uses TRBV10-2 with TRBJ2-7; 8 nucleotides align to TRBD1. The CDR3 consists of 14 residues. V lost 6 bases, J lost 5 bases, and 9 bases stayed unmatched. In germline, CDR1 is WSHSY, CDR2 SAAADI. The DNA for the CDR3 is TGCGCCAGCAGGGCCGGGACAGGTGTCCACGAGCAGTACTTC. Its protein is CASRAGTGVHEQYF.

The J gene is TRBJ2-7, the V gene TRBV5-1; TRBD1 might be the D (6 bases). This CDR3 has 15 residues. Between the trimmed V and J ends, which lost 4 bases and 3 bases, there was a span of 17 bases. The germline CDR1 and CDR2 sequences are SGHRS and YFSETQ. DNA of the CDR3: TGCGCCAGCAGCAGTCAGGCAGGGGTGAGCTACGAGCAGTACTTC. Amino acids: CASSSQAGVSYEQYF.

The chain uses TRBV9 and TRBJ1-1; 7 bases line up with TRBD1. Per germline, CDR1 SGDLS and CDR2 YYNGEE. The V and J ends lost 5 bases and 5 bases, in that order; junction bases with no gene match: 9. The CDR3 contains 14 residues. CDR3 in amino acids: CASRAGTAGTEAFF. The CDR3 nucleotides are TGTGCCAGCAGGGCCGGGACAGCCGGGACTGAAGCTTTCTTT.